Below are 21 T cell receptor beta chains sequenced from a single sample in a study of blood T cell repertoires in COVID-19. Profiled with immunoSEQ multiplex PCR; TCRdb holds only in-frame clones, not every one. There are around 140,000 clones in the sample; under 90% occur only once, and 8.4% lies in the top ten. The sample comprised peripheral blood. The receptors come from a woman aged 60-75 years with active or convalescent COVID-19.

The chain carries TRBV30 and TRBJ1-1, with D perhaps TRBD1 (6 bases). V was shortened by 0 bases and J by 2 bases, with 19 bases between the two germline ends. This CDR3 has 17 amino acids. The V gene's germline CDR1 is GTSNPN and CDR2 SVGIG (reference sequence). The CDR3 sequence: CAWSVEGGAFSNTEAFF. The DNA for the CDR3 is TGTGCCTGGAGTGTAGAAGGGGGGGCTTTTAGTAACACTGAAGCTTTCTTT.

Here the CDR3 reads CASSEEAGYGQFF. The CDR3 nucleotides read TGTGCCAGCAGTGAAGAGGCGGGCTACGGGCAGTTCTTC. The rearrangement joins TRBV2 to TRBJ2-1; TRBD2 might be the D (5 bases). Trimming shortened V by 1 base and J by 12 bases, and 13 bases separated the two germline ends. This CDR3 has 13 residues. Per germline, CDR1 SNHLY and CDR2 FYNNEI.

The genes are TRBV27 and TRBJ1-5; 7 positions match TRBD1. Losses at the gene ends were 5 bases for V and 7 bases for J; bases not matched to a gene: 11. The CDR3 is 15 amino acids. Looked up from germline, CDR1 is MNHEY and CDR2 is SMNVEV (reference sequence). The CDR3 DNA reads TGTGCCAGCAGTCTCCGACAGGGAGGCGGCCAGCCCCAGCATTTT. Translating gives CASSLRQGGGQPQHF.

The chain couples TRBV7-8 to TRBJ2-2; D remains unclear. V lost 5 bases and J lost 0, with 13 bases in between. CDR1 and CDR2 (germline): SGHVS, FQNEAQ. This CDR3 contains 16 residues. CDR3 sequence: CASSLRVTPNTGELFF. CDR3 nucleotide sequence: TGTGCCAGCAGCCTTCGGGTCACTCCGAACACCGGGGAGCTGTTTTTT.

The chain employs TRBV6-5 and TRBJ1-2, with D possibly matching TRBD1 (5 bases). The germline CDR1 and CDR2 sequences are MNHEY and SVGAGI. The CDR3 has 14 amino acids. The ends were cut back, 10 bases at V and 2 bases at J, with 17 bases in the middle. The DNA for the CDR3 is TGTGCCATCCAAGACAGTTACCCCAACTATGGCTACACCTTC. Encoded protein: CAIQDSYPNYGYTF.

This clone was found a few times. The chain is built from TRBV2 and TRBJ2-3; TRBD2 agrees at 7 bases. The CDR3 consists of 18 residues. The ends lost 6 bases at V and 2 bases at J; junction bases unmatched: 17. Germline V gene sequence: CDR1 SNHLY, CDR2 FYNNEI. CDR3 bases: TGTGCCAGCAGCGCTGGGACTACCCACCTCAAATTCACAGATACGCAGTATTTT. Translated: CASSAGTTHLKFTDTQYF.

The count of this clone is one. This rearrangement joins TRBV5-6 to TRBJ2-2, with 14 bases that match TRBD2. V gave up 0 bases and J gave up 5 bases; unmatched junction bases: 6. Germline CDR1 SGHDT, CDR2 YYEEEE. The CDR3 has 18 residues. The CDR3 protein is CASSLASGLAGDTGELFF. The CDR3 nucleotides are TGTGCCAGCAGCTTGGCCTCGGGACTAGCGGGGGATACCGGGGAGCTGTTTTTT.

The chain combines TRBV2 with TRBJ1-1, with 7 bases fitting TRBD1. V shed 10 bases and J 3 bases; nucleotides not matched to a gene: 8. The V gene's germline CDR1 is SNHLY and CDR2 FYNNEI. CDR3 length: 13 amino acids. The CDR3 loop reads CATVTGDYTEAFF. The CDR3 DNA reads TGTGCCACCGTAACAGGGGACTACACTGAAGCTTTCTTT.

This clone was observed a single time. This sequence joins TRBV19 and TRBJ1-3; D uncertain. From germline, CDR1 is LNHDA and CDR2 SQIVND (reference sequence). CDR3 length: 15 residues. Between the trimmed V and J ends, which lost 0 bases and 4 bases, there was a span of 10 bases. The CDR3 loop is CASSIELRQGNTIYF. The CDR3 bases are TGTGCCAGTAGTATAGAGCTACGACAAGGAAACACCATATATTTT.

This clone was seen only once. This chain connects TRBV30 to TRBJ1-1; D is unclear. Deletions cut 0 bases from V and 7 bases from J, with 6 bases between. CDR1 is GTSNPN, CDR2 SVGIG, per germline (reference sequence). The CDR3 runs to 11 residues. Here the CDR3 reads CAWSVISEAFF. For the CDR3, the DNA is TGTGCCTGGAGTGTTATCAGTGAAGCTTTCTTT.

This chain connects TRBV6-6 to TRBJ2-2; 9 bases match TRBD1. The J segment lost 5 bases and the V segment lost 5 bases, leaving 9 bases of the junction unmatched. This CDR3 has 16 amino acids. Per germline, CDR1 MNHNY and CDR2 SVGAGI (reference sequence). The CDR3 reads CASSPRPGTGTGELFF. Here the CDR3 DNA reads TGTGCCAGCAGTCCACGTCCCGGGACAGGGACCGGGGAGCTGTTTTTT.

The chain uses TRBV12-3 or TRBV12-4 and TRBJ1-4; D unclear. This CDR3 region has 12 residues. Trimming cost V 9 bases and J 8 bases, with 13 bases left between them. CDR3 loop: CASSLRGEKLFF. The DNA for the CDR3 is TGTGCCAGTTCTCTCCGAGGGGAAAAACTGTTTTTT.

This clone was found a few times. The DNA for the CDR3 is TGTGCCAGCAGGATAATAGCGGGAGTATTCGATGAGCAGTTCTTC. Encoded protein: CASRIIAGVFDEQFF. J is TRBJ2-1 and V is TRBV2; 9 nucleotides line up with TRBD2. V shed 6 bases, J shed 8 bases, and the junction held 11 bases outside the gene matches. The CDR3 totals 15 residues. In germline, CDR1 is SNHLY, CDR2 FYNNEI.

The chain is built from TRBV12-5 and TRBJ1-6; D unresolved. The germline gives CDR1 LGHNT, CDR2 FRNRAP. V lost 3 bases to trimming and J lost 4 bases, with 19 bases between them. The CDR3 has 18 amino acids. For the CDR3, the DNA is TGTGCTAGTGGTTTTCCCTGGGAAGGCGGGTTTTATAATTCACCCCTCCACTTT. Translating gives CASGFPWEGGFYNSPLHF.

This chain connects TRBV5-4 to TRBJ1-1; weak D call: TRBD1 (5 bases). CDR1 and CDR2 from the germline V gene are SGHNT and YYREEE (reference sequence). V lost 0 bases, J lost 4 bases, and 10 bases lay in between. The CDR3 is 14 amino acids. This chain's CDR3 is CASSLGQGGTEAFF. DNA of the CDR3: TGTGCCAGCAGCTTGGGCCAGGGAGGCACTGAAGCTTTCTTT. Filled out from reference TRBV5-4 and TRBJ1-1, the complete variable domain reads ETGVTQSPTHLIKTRGQQVTLRCSSQSGHNTVSWYQQALGQGPQFIFQYYREEENGRGNFPPRFSGLQFPNYSSELNVNALELDDSALYLCASSLGQGGTEAFFGQGTRLTVV.

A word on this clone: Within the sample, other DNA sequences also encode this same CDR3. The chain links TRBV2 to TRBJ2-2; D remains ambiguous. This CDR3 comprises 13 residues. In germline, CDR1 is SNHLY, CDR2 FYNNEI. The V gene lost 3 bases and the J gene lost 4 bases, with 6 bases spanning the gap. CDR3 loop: CASSDRGTGELFF. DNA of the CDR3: TGTGCCAGCAGTGATCGCGGCACCGGGGAGCTGTTTTTT.

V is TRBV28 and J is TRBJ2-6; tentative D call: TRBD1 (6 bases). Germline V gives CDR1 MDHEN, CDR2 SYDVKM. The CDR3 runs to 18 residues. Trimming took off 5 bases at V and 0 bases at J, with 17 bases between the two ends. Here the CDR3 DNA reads TGTGCCAGCAGTGGGGGCTTGGACGTTGCCTCTGGGGCCAACGTCCTGACTTTC. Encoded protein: CASSGGLDVASGANVLTF.

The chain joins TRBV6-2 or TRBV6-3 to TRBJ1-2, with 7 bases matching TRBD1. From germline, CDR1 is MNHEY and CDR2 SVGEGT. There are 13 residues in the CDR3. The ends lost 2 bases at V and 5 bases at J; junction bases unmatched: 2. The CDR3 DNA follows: TGTGCCAGCAGTTACGGGACAGAATATGGCTACACCTTC. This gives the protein CASSYGTEYGYTF.

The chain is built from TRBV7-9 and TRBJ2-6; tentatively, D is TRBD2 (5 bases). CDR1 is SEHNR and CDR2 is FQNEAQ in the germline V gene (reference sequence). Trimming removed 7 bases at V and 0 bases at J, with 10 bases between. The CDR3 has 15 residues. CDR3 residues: CASTAAGSGANVLTF. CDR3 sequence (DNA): TGTGCCAGCACCGCGGCGGGCTCTGGGGCCAACGTCCTGACTTTC.

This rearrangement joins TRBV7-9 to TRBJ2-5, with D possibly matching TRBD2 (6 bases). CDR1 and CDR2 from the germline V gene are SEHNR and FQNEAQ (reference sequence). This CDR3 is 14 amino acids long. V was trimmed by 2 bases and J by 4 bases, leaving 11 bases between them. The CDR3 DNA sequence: TGTGCCAGCAGCTTACCGGGAGTGGTAGAGACCCAGTACTTC. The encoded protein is CASSLPGVVETQYF.

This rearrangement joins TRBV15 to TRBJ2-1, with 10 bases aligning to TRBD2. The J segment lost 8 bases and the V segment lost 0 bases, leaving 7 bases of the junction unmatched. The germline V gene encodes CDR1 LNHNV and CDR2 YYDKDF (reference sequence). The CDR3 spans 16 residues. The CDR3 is CATSRDRAGGPYEQFF. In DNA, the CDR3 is TGTGCCACCAGCAGAGATCGAGCGGGAGGGCCGTATGAGCAGTTCTTC. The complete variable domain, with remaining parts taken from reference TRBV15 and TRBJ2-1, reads DAMVIQNPRYQVTQFGKPVTLSCSQTLNHNVMYWYQQKSSQAPKLLFHYYDKDFNNEADTPDNFQSRRPNTSFCFLDIRSPGLGDTAMYLCATSRDRAGGPYEQFFGPGTRLTVL.